This entry concerns a single T cell receptor (beta chain). This record belongs to a study of T cell responses to AZD1222 COVID-19 vaccine. Only in-frame clones appear in the TCRdb table, and some are missing; sequencing was by immunoSEQ multiplex PCR. The profile covers some 48,000 clones, with 70% to 90% appearing a single time and 6.5% to 8.5% taken by the ten largest. The origin of this receptor is an adult who received the AZD1222 COVID-19 vaccine. The sample here was peripheral blood, taken 28 days after the second AZD1222 dose.

CDR3 sequence: CASSQAGHGTYTEAFF. Written as DNA, the CDR3 is TGTGCCAGCAGTCAGGCCGGCCACGGGACATACACTGAAGCTTTCTTT. The V and J genes are TRBV14 and TRBJ1-1; possible D gene TRBD1, 6 bases. V was trimmed by 6 bases and J by 3 bases, leaving 20 bases between them. The CDR3 runs 16 residues. Germline V gene data show CDR1 as SGHDN and CDR2 as FVKESK.